The rows below give T cell receptor beta chains drawn from one sample of a study of early T cells in non-severe SARS-CoV-2 infection. Using its own MiXCR run on the 5' RACE reads, TCRdb lists one record per CDR3 protein. The data hold about 46,000 distinct CDR3 sequences, with about 5.3% observed a single time. Here the sequenced sample was whole blood, taken at baseline. The source is an adult who was a healthcare worker with PCR-confirmed SARS-CoV-2 infection or an uninfected control (not recorded which). Both conserved end residues are part of each CDR3. Each record gives: J gene, D gene, clone size, V gene, CDR3 DNA, CDR3 protein. A D gene is named only where the DNA matches it firmly. Size values are once, few and many counts, or a class for expanded clones, and some rows have none.

TRBJ2-3 . many TRBV20-1 TGCAGTGCTAGTTACGTTAGCACAGATACGCAGTATTTT CSASYVSTDTQYF
TRBJ2-7 . . TRBV18 TGTGCCAGCTCACCCGGGACAAGCTACGAGCAGTACTTC CASSPGTSYEQYF
TRBJ2-3 TRBD1 medium-sized TRBV6-1 TGTGCCAGCACCGCTGGACAGGGGGCAGATACGCAGTATTTT CASTAGQGADTQYF
TRBJ2-1 . many TRBV5-1 TGCGCCAGCAGCTCGAACCAATACAATGAGCAGTTCTTC CASSSNQYNEQFF
TRBJ1-1 . few TRBV5-1 TGCGCCAGCAGCTGGGGACAATCGAACACTGAAGCTTTCTTT CASSWGQSNTEAFF
TRBJ2-7 TRBD1 many TRBV27 TGTGCCAGCAGTTTACGAGGGGACAGCGGCTACGAGCAGTACTTC CASSLRGDSGYEQYF
TRBJ2-1 TRBD2 . TRBV7-9 TGTGCCAGCAGCACGAGCGGGAGGGCCAGGGGCAATGAGCAGTTCTTC CASSTSGRARGNEQFF
TRBJ2-2 . many TRBV6-5 TGTGCCAGCAGTCTCGGGAGGAACACCGGGGAGCTGTTTTTT CASSLGRNTGELFF
TRBJ2-2 TRBD2 many TRBV2 TGTGCCAGCGGACGGACTAGCGGCTACACCGGGGAGCTGTTTTTT CASGRTSGYTGELFF
TRBJ1-5 . many TRBV20-1 TGCAGTGCTACAGTGGGGATTCAGCCCCAGCATTTT CSATVGIQPQHF
TRBJ2-3 . many TRBV7-9 TGTGCCAGCAGGCAGGGACGGCGCACAGATACGCAGTATTTT CASRQGRRTDTQYF
TRBJ2-7 . . TRBV28 TGTGCCAGCAGTTTAGACGGCATTCTCTCCTACGAGCAGTACTTC CASSLDGILSYEQYF
TRBJ2-5 . many TRBV6-2/TRBV6-3 TGTGCCAGCAGTTACTCGAGCGAGAGGACCCAGTACTTC CASSYSSERTQYF
TRBJ1-6 TRBD1 many TRBV7-6 TGTGCCAGCAGCAAACAGGGGTTCGATTCACCCCTCCACTTT CASSKQGFDSPLHF
TRBJ2-3 . few TRBV6-4 TGTGCCAGCAGTGCCGGCCCCGAGGATACGCAGTATTTT CASSAGPEDTQYF
TRBJ2-1 TRBD2 . TRBV6-5 TGTGCCAGCAGACCCTTAGCGGGAGTTTGGGAGCAGTTCTTC CASRPLAGVWEQFF
TRBJ2-3 . many TRBV5-1 TGCGCCAGCAGCTTGACCATCACAGATACGCAGTATTTT CASSLTITDTQYF
TRBJ2-6 TRBD1 many TRBV14 TGTGCCAGCAGCCAGGACAGGGGAATTACTAAGACTTTC CASSQDRGITKTF
TRBJ2-7 TRBD2 many TRBV7-9 TGTGCCAGCGTTAGCGGGAGTTCGAGCTCCTACGAGCAGTACTTC CASVSGSSSSYEQYF
TRBJ2-3 TRBD2 . TRBV11-2 TGTGCCAGCAGAATAGCGGGAGGGGCAGATACGCAGTATTTT CASRIAGGADTQYF
TRBJ2-1 TRBD2 many TRBV9 TGTGCCAGCAGCGTAGGCCTAGCGGGTGGTATCTCCTACAATGAGCAGTTCTTC CASSVGLAGGISYNEQFF
TRBJ2-1 . many TRBV2 TGTGCCAGCAGTGATTCGGACCCCATTCGTGACAATGAGCAGTTCTTC CASSDSDPIRDNEQFF
TRBJ1-5 TRBD1 . TRBV11-2 TGTGCCAGCAGCTTATCAGGGGGCGCGGGTCAGCCCCAGCATTTT CASSLSGGAGQPQHF